The present T cell receptor (beta chain) was sequenced within a study of Tregs in tolerant kidney transplant recipients. In the study overall: CD4+CD25+CD127- cells came from approximately 3-day belatacept mixed lymphocyte reactions, some with approximately five-day graft donor restimulation.

Germline assignment: CDR1 SGHTA and CDR2 FQGTGA. Trimming stripped 5 bases from V and 5 bases from J, with 15 bases between. The CDR3 loop spans 14 amino acids. Of note for this clone: Its specificity is not known.

Some clones are missing from TCRdb's copy, which holds only in-frame ones; the method was immunoSEQ multiplex PCR. This table holds under 45,000 clones, nearly 97% found once. The chain recombines TRBV7-3 with TRBJ2-5; weak D call: TRBD2 (7 bases). The sample taken for sequencing was Tregs from blood cultured with allogeneic cells. This receptor was obtained from a human donor in good health. The CDR3 protein is CASSARGAGETQYF. CDR3 bases: TGTGCCAGCAGCGCCCGGGGGGCCGGGGAGACCCAGTACTTC.